These 25 T cell receptor beta chains were all obtained from the same sample, sequenced in a study of beta chain features in type 1 diabetes. Of the isolated RNA, all was reverse transcribed, and so the sequenced material was expressed TCRB transcripts. Using immunoSEQ multiplex PCR, the repertoire was profiled, and TCRdb retains in-frame clones only, with some absent. The sample carries 130,000 to 150,000 clones, about 7.1% recorded once. Material: central memory CD4+ T cells from blood. Receptors originate from a woman aged 25 to 39 in good health.

This clone was detected only a few times. V is TRBV7-2 and J is TRBJ2-1; 8 bases match TRBD2. The CDR3 totals 18 residues. CDR1 and CDR2 from the germline V gene are SGHTA and FQGNSA. V gave up 1 base and J gave up 0 bases; unmatched junction bases: 8. The CDR3, as DNA: TGTGCCAGCAGCTTAGTCGCCCCGGGACTAGGCTCCTACAATGAGCAGTTCTTC. Its translation: CASSLVAPGLGSYNEQFF.

The chain is built from TRBV11-2 and TRBJ2-3; perhaps TRBD1 as D (5 bases). The CDR3 has 15 amino acids. V was clipped by 2 bases and J by 2 bases, with 11 bases between them. CDR1 and CDR2 from the germline V gene are SGHAT and FQNNGV. CDR3 sequence: CASSLQGGITDTQYF. The CDR3, as DNA: TGTGCCAGCAGCTTACAGGGCGGAATCACAGATACGCAGTATTTT. Full variable domain (missing parts from reference TRBV11-2 and TRBJ2-3): EAGVAQSPRYKIIEKRQSVAFWCNPISGHATLYWYQQILGQGPKLLIQFQNNGVVDDSQLPKDRFSAERLKGVDSTLKIQPAKLEDSAVYLCASSLQGGITDTQYFGPGTRLTVL.

The chain combines TRBV6-4 with TRBJ2-3; TRBD2 is a possible D gene (6 bases). Trimming left V 3 bases short and J 1 base short, with 8 bases between. In germline, CDR1 is MRHNA, CDR2 SNTAGT. The CDR3 runs 14 residues. CDR3 nucleotide sequence: TGTGCCAGCAGTGAGGGACTCCGCACAGATACGCAGTATTTT. Amino acid sequence: CASSEGLRTDTQYF.

This clone turned up a few times. The V call is TRBV6-6, the J call TRBJ2-1; 7 bases agree with TRBD1. Germline V gene data show CDR1 as MNHNY and CDR2 as SVGAGI (reference sequence). The V segment lost 6 bases and the J segment 4 bases; nucleotides outside the gene matches: 9. The CDR3 runs to 15 residues. The CDR3 DNA reads as TGTGCCAGCAGCCCCAGGGGGACAGAGTACAATGAGCAGTTCTTC. Residues: CASSPRGTEYNEQFF.

This clone has only a few counts. The rearrangement links TRBV30 to TRBJ2-3; TRBD2 aligns across 15 bases. The CDR3 is 14 amino acids. Germline lookup yields CDR1 GTSNPN and CDR2 SVGIG (reference sequence). V lost 4 bases to trimming and J lost 8 bases; unmatched junction nucleotides: 4. The CDR3 DNA follows: TGTGCCTGGAAGGGACTAGCGGGAGGTCTTACGCAGTATTTT. Translated, it gives CAWKGLAGGLTQYF. Looking up the rest from reference TRBV30 and TRBJ2-3 gives the full variable domain: SQTIHQWPATLVQPVGSPLSLECTVEGTSNPNLYWYRQAAGRGLQLLFYSVGIGQISSEVPQNLSASRPQDRQFILSSKKLLLSDSGFYLCAWKGLAGGLTQYFGPGTRLTVL.

Only a few counts were recorded for this clone. The chain combines TRBV7-2 with TRBJ2-5; 7 bases fit TRBD1. Trimming cost V 2 bases and J 5 bases; bases outside gene matches: 5. CDR3 size: 14 residues. Germline CDR1 is SGHTA and CDR2 is FQGNSA. This CDR3 reads CASSLRRGQETQYF. As DNA, the CDR3 is TGTGCCAGCAGCTTACGAAGGGGGCAGGAGACCCAGTACTTC.

This clone was seen a handful of times. The chain links TRBV28 to TRBJ2-7, with TRBD2 matching 11 bases. The CDR3 extends over 16 amino acids. V shed 0 bases and J 3 bases; nucleotides not matched to a gene: 4. The germline CDR1 and CDR2 sequences are MDHEN and SYDVKM. CDR3 protein: CASSLWGSGGVYEQYF. The CDR3 coding sequence is TGTGCCAGCAGTTTATGGGGTAGCGGGGGGGTCTACGAGCAGTACTTC.

This clone was seen many times. The chain uses TRBV7-2 and TRBJ1-4, with a possible D match to TRBD1 (6 bases). From germline, CDR1 is SGHTA and CDR2 FQGNSA. The CDR3 consists of 14 residues. Trimming removed 3 bases from V and 8 bases from J, with 13 bases in between. In DNA, the CDR3 is TGTGCCAGCAGCTTGGGCAGGGGTGGAGAAAAACTGTTTTTT. Translation: CASSLGRGGEKLFF.

The CDR3 DNA reads as TGTGCCAGCGGGCTGGGACAGGGGAATGAAAAACTGTTTTTT. Protein: CASGLGQGNEKLFF. The chain recombines TRBV27 with TRBJ1-4; TRBD1 agrees at 10 bases. From germline, CDR1 is MNHEY and CDR2 SMNVEV (reference sequence). The CDR3 is 14 residues long. Trimming at V came to 8 bases and at J to 5 bases, leaving 5 bases not matched to a gene.

The CDR3 nucleotides are TGTGCCAGCATCTCCACCGGGACAGGGGGCGGGAATGAGCAGTTCTTC. This translates into CASISTGTGGGNEQFF. The chain has TRBV28 and TRBJ2-1; 12 bases match TRBD1. CDR3 length: 16 amino acids. The germline V gene encodes CDR1 MDHEN and CDR2 SYDVKM. The junction had 11 bases not matched to a gene; V was cut back by 7 bases and J by 7 bases.

Only a few counts were recorded for this clone. The chain couples TRBV7-3 to TRBJ2-1, with 8 positions matching TRBD2. Germline V gene data show CDR1 as SGHTA and CDR2 as FQGTGA. The CDR3 covers 16 residues. V shed 4 bases and J 0 bases; nucleotides not matched to a gene: 5. The CDR3 region has the DNA TGTGCCAGCAGCTCGGTAAGCGGGAGCTCCTACAATGAGCAGTTCTTC. Translation gives CASSSVSGSSYNEQFF.

A few counts support this clone. The rearrangement uses TRBV10-3 and TRBJ2-2; TRBD2 aligns across 7 bases. The CDR3 loop spans 13 amino acids. The junction had 2 bases not matched to a gene; V was cut back by 8 bases and J by 2 bases. CDR1 is ENHRY, CDR2 SYGVKD, per germline. CDR3 bases: TGTGCCATCGGGGGGGGAAACACCGGGGAGCTGTTTTTT. Translation: CAIGGGNTGELFF.

The chain carries TRBV9 and TRBJ2-1, with 8 bases lining up with TRBD2. The CDR3 consists of 16 residues. V gave up 4 bases and J gave up 7 bases; unmatched junction bases: 13. From germline, CDR1 is SGDLS and CDR2 YYNGEE. Here the CDR3 reads CASSSRYAGGGNEQFF. The CDR3 DNA reads as TGTGCCAGCAGCTCCCGTTATGCGGGAGGAGGTAATGAGCAGTTCTTC.

This clone was observed a few times. This chain connects TRBV7-3 to TRBJ2-1, with 8 bases lining up with TRBD2. The CDR3 totals 16 residues. Germline values: CDR1 SGHTA, CDR2 FQGTGA. J gave up 6 bases and V 1 base, and 8 bases lay outside the gene matches. The CDR3 DNA reads as TGTGCCAGCAGCTTAAATACGGGAGGGCTGGGCAATGAGCAGTTCTTC. Translation gives CASSLNTGGLGNEQFF.

V is TRBV7-2 and J is TRBJ2-7, with 10 bases matching TRBD2. Per germline, CDR1 SGHTA and CDR2 FQGNSA. V shed 8 bases, J shed 2 bases, and the junction held 3 bases outside the gene matches. CDR3 size: 13 residues. The CDR3 sequence is CASGTSGTYEQYF. CDR3 coding DNA: TGTGCCAGCGGAACTAGCGGGACCTACGAGCAGTACTTC.

V and J are TRBV2 and TRBJ2-3, with D perhaps TRBD2 (5 bases). V shed 4 bases and J shed 3 bases, with 14 bases lying between them. This CDR3 region has 15 residues. Germline lookup yields CDR1 SNHLY and CDR2 FYNNEI. The CDR3 loop is CASSAGFRGTDTQYF. As DNA, the CDR3 is TGTGCCAGCAGTGCGGGTTTCCGAGGGACAGATACGCAGTATTTT.

In this sample, this clone turned up many times. This chain connects TRBV29-1 to TRBJ2-3, with D perhaps matching TRBD2 (6 bases). This CDR3 is 12 amino acids long. The germline V gene has CDR1 SQVTM and CDR2 ANQGSEA. V lost 2 bases and J 5 bases, leaving 8 bases between the germline ends. CDR3 loop: CSVEYSGDTQYF. DNA for the CDR3: TGCAGCGTTGAATATAGCGGAGATACGCAGTATTTT.

The table lists this clone with a few counts. Other DNA sequences within the sample encode an identical CDR3. This chain uses TRBV5-1 with TRBJ2-5, with TRBD1 as a possible D gene (5 bases). Germline CDR1 SGHRS, CDR2 YFSETQ. The V and J ends lost 0 bases and 3 bases respectively, with 9 bases between them. The CDR3 runs to 14 residues. The CDR3 spells CASSLAREKETQYF. DNA for the CDR3: TGCGCCAGCAGCTTGGCCAGGGAAAAAGAGACCCAGTACTTC.

This clone appeared a few times. The rearrangement uses TRBV18 and TRBJ2-7; the match to TRBD2 covers 15 bases. The CDR3 covers 16 residues. Germline lookup yields CDR1 KGHSH and CDR2 LQKENI. Trimming cost V 3 bases and J 6 bases; bases outside gene matches: 6. CDR3 bases: TGTGCCAGCTCACCGACTGGACTAGCGGGAGGGAGCGAGCAGTACTTC. It codes for CASSPTGLAGGSEQYF.

The chain joins TRBV7-9 to TRBJ2-1; D unresolved. Germline V CDR1 and CDR2: SEHNR, FQNEAQ (reference sequence). This CDR3 spans 13 amino acids. Trimming stripped 5 bases from V and 7 bases from J, with 12 bases between. The CDR3 here is CASSQARPNEQFF. The CDR3 nucleotides are TGTGCCAGCAGCCAAGCGCGTCCTAATGAGCAGTTCTTC.

The chain has TRBV15 and TRBJ2-5; the D is unclear. V was pared by 0 bases and J by 2 bases, with 4 bases between. Germline V gene data show CDR1 as LNHNV and CDR2 as YYDKDF (reference sequence). The CDR3 totals 13 residues. CDR3 residues: CATSRDQQETQYF. In DNA, the CDR3 is TGTGCCACCAGCAGAGACCAGCAAGAGACCCAGTACTTC. The whole variable domain, remainder taken from reference TRBV15 and TRBJ2-5, is DAMVIQNPRYQVTQFGKPVTLSCSQTLNHNVMYWYQQKSSQAPKLLFHYYDKDFNNEADTPDNFQSRRPNTSFCFLDIRSPGLGDTAMYLCATSRDQQETQYFGPGTRLLVL.

This clone turned up a few times. The V and J genes are TRBV7-8 and TRBJ2-1, with D maybe TRBD1 (6 bases). Per germline, CDR1 SGHVS and CDR2 FQNEAQ. V lost 3 bases and J 6 bases, leaving 15 bases between the germline ends. The length of the CDR3 is 15 residues. This CDR3 is CASSFRDTLGNEQFF. CDR3 DNA sequence: TGTGCCAGCAGCTTTAGGGACACCCTAGGCAATGAGCAGTTCTTC.

This clone occurred a few times. The V call is TRBV9, the J call TRBJ2-5; 11 bases align to TRBD1. Trimming removed 3 bases from V and 3 bases from J; junction bases left unmatched: 4. This CDR3 has 15 amino acids. Germline CDR1 reads SGDLS; CDR2 reads YYNGEE. The CDR3 sequence is CASSEGTGGKETQYF. The CDR3 DNA sequence: TGTGCCAGCAGCGAGGGGACAGGGGGAAAAGAGACCCAGTACTTC.

This clone has only a few counts. The chain combines TRBV30 with TRBJ2-7; the D gene is possibly TRBD2 (6 bases). V was trimmed by 5 bases and J by 3 bases, leaving 23 bases between them. This CDR3 is 16 amino acids long. Germline CDR1 and CDR2: GTSNPN and SVGIG (reference sequence). The CDR3 region is CAWEGSAGTFNYEQYF. The CDR3 nucleotides read TGTGCCTGGGAAGGCTCAGCCGGGACTTTCAACTACGAGCAGTACTTC.

The chain links TRBV28 to TRBJ1-1, with a weak D call TRBD1 (5 bases). Germline V lookup: CDR1 MDHEN, CDR2 SYDVKM. V gave up 8 bases and J gave up 4 bases, with 17 bases separating them. The CDR3 is made up of 14 amino acids. The CDR3, as DNA: TGTGCCAGCGCCTCGGCAGGGAAGGTCACTGAAGCTTTCTTT. As protein: CASASAGKVTEAFF.